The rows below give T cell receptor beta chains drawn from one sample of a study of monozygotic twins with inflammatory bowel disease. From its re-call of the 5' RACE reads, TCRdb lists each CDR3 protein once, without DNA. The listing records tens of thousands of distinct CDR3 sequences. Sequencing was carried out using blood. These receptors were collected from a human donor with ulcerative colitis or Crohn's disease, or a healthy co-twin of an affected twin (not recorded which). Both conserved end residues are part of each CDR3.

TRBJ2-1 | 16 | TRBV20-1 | CSADNLHRGILDEQFF
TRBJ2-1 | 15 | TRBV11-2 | CASSYGTSVNNEQFF
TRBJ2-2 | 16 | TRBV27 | CASRLTGRGGSGELFF
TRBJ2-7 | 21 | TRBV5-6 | CASSSRVSRLAGAAILYEQYF
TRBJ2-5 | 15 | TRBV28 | CASSLWGSPDGTQYF
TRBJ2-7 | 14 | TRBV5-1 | CASSAPDRTYEQYF
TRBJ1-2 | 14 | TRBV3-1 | CASSQGGGNYGYTF
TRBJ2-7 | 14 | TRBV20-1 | CSARDLGQDYEQYF
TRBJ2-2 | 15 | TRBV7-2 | CASSRTPGATGELFF
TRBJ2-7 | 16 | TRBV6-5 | CASSSFDRDGSYEQYF
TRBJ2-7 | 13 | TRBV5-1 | CASSLVGDYEQYF
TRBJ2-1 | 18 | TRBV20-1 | CSARDGDLVRAQNNEQFF
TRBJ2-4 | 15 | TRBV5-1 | CASSLASQPKDIQYF
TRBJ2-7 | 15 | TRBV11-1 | CASSRGRGNTYEQYF
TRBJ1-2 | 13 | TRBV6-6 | CASSYSNGDGYTF
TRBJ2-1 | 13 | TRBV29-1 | CSLELDSHNEQFF
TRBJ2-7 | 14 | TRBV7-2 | CASTRTSGTYEQYF
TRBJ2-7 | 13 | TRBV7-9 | CASSLGGQAEQYF
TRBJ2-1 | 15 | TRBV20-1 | CSAIGTESSYNEQFF
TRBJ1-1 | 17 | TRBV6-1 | CASRDPGQGASSPEAFF
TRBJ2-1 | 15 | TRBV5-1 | CASSLATGTFNEQFF
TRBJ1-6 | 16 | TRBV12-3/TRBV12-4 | CASSDGGRSYNSPLHF